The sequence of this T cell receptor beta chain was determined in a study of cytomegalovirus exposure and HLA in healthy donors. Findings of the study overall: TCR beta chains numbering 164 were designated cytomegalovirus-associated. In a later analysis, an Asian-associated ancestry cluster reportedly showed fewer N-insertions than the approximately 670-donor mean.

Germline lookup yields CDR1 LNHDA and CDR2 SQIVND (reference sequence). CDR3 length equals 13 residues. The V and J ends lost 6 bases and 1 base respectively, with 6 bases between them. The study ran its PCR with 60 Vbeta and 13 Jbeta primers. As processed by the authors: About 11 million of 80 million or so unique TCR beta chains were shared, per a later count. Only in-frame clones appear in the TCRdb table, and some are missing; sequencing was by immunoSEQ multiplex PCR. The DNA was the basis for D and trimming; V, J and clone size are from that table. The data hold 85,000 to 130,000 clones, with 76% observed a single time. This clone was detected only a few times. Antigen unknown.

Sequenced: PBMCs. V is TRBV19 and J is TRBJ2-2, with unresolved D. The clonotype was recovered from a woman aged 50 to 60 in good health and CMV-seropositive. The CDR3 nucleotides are TGTGCCAGTAGCACACAGAACACCGGGGAGCTGTTTTTT. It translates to CASSTQNTGELFF.